These 16 T cell receptor beta chains were all obtained from the same sample, sequenced in a study of shared clonotypes between healthy human individuals. Measured with immunoSEQ multiplex PCR; TCRdb has only the in-frame clones, and not every one. Here the sample spans hundreds of thousands of clones, around 73% being singletons. Sequenced material: memory CD4+ T cells sorted from blood. Subset defined: CD45RA-negative fraction. The source of these receptors is a woman in her thirties in good health.

The count of this clone is one. The rearrangement uses TRBV29-1 and TRBJ2-2, with 8 bases identical to TRBD1. This CDR3 comprises 13 residues. CDR1 and CDR2 (germline): SQVTM, ANQGSEA. J lost 4 bases, V lost 7 bases, and 5 bases had no gene match. CDR3 coding DNA: TGCAGCGCGGACAGGGTGGCCACCGGGGAGCTGTTTTTT. Protein sequence: CSADRVATGELFF.

This clone appeared a single time. V usage is TRBV5-1 and J usage is TRBJ1-5; a possible D gene is TRBD1 (5 bases). Per the germline V gene, CDR1 is SGHRS and CDR2 is YFSETQ. This CDR3 has 14 amino acids. V dropped 4 bases and J dropped 9 bases, with 17 bases sitting between them. The CDR3, as DNA: TGCGCCAGCAGCCCGGGACTTCCCGGAGGGCCCCAGCATTTT. Translated, it gives CASSPGLPGGPQHF.

The rearrangement joins TRBV27 to TRBJ2-3; 15 bases are a match to TRBD2. This CDR3 contains 17 residues. The trim removed 5 bases at V and 5 bases at J, leaving 8 bases unmatched. The germline gives CDR1 MNHEY, CDR2 SMNVEV (reference sequence). The CDR3 DNA reads TGTGCCAGCAGTCTCAGGACTAGCGGGAGGGCCGGAGATACGCAGTATTTT. It encodes CASSLRTSGRAGDTQYF.

On this clone itself: Other DNA sequences from this sample encode an identical CDR3 as well. The rearrangement links TRBV5-1 to TRBJ1-1, with D hard to call. Between the trimmed V and J ends, which lost 0 bases and 1 base, there was a span of 4 bases. The CDR3 has 13 residues. The germline gives CDR1 SGHRS, CDR2 YFSETQ. CDR3 DNA: TGCGCCAGCAGCTTGGCTGGGAACACTGAAGCTTTCTTT. The encoded protein is CASSLAGNTEAFF.

This rearrangement joins TRBV28 to TRBJ1-5, with D possibly matching TRBD1 (6 bases). The V gene's germline CDR1 is MDHEN and CDR2 SYDVKM. Trimming removed 10 bases from V and 4 bases from J, with 17 bases in between. The CDR3 runs 14 residues. CDR3: CANSDRLGNQPQHF. In nucleotides, the CDR3 is TGTGCCAACTCTGACAGGCTGGGTAATCAGCCCCAGCATTTT.

This chain links TRBV21-1 with TRBJ2-6. TRBV21-1 is listed as a pseudogene. The CDR3 runs to 21 residues. This CDR3 is CASSKATLTPWTRSGANVLTF. CDR3 in DNA: TGTGCCAGCAGCAAAGCAACACTGACCCCCTGGACCCGCTCTGGGGCCAACGTCCTGACTTTC.

The count of this clone is one. The V gene is TRBV19, the J gene TRBJ2-7; D possibly corresponds to TRBD2 (6 bases). Germline CDR1 and CDR2: LNHDA and SQIVND (reference sequence). This CDR3 has 15 amino acids. The V end lost 4 bases, the J end lost 3 bases, and 16 bases lay between the germline ends. CDR3 in amino acids: CASSNPSGSGYEQYF. DNA of the CDR3: TGTGCCAGTAGTAACCCTTCCGGGAGTGGCTACGAGCAGTACTTC. The whole variable domain, filled in from reference TRBV19 and TRBJ2-7, reads DGGITQSPKYLFRKEGQNVTLSCEQNLNHDAMYWYRQDPGQGLRLIYYSQIVNDFQKGDIAEGYSVSREKKESFPLTVTSAQKNPTAFYLCASSNPSGSGYEQYFGPGTRLTVT.

The chain couples TRBV6-1 to TRBJ1-4; a possible D gene is TRBD1 (6 bases). V was shortened by 7 bases and J by 7 bases, with 13 bases between the two germline ends. Germline CDR1 reads MNHNS; CDR2 reads SASEGT. This CDR3 comprises 13 residues. In DNA, the CDR3 is TGTGCCAGCATTGGGGGGACACTTGAAAAACTGTTTTTT. Translating gives CASIGGTLEKLFF.

About this clone: Other nucleotide sequences from this sample produce the same CDR3. V gene TRBV4-1 combines with J gene TRBJ2-1; D is tentatively TRBD1 or TRBD2 (5 bases each). The germline gives CDR1 MGHRA, CDR2 YSYEKL. The CDR3 has 16 amino acids. Trimming removed 2 bases at V and 0 bases at J, with 11 bases between. Here the CDR3 reads CASSQTGASSYNEQFF. In nucleotides, the CDR3 is TGCGCCAGCAGCCAAACCGGGGCGAGCTCCTACAATGAGCAGTTCTTC.

The V call is TRBV7-2, the J call TRBJ2-3; TRBD2 matches at 9 bases. The V and J ends lost 3 bases and 5 bases, in that order; junction bases with no gene match: 9. This CDR3 has 16 amino acids. Germline assignment: CDR1 SGHTA and CDR2 FQGNSA. In nucleotides, the CDR3 is TGTGCCAGCAGCTTGAAATCTAGCGGGACGGGAGATACGCAGTATTTT. Its translation is CASSLKSSGTGDTQYF.

V is TRBV7-7 and J is TRBJ1-3; 7 nucleotides agree with TRBD1. This CDR3 spans 13 amino acids. The J segment lost 4 bases and the V segment lost 5 bases, leaving 2 bases of the junction unmatched. Germline V gene lookup returns CDR1 SSHAT and CDR2 FNYEAQ (reference sequence). The CDR3 bases are TGTGCCAGCAGCCTGGACAGGGGAAACACCATATATTTT. Translated: CASSLDRGNTIYF. Drawing the rest from reference TRBV7-7 and TRBJ1-3, the complete variable domain is GAGVSQSPRYKVTKRGQDVTLRCDPISSHATLYWYQQALGQGPEFLTYFNYEAQPDKSGLPSDRFSAERPEGSISTLTIQRTEQRDSAMYRCASSLDRGNTIYFGEGSWLTVV.

About this clone itself: A single base separates this from a much larger clone, so it may be a read error. The same CDR3 can be traced to other DNA sequences in this sample. The J gene is TRBJ2-7, the V gene TRBV4-2; 11 bases align to TRBD2. Per the germline V gene, CDR1 is LGHNA and CDR2 is YNFKEQ. The J segment lost 1 base and the V segment lost 0 bases, leaving 2 bases of the junction unmatched. The CDR3 is made up of 16 amino acids. CDR3 residues: CASSQDGTSGSYEQYF. The CDR3 DNA is TGTGCCAGCAGCCAAGATGGGACTAGCGGATCCTACGAGCAGTACTTC.

This clone was counted many times. The V and J genes are TRBV4-2 and TRBJ2-7; TRBD2 agrees at 9 bases. This CDR3 spans 14 amino acids. V lost 3 bases to trimming and J lost 5 bases; unmatched junction nucleotides: 5. Germline V gene lookup returns CDR1 LGHNA and CDR2 YNFKEQ. The CDR3 DNA reads as TGTGCCAGCAGCCAGATGGGCGGGGGGGACGAGCAGTACTTC. Translation: CASSQMGGGDEQYF.

The sample holds a few counts of this clone. The same CDR3 arises from other DNA sequences in this sample as well. The J gene is TRBJ2-3, the V gene TRBV4-1; D is undetermined. Germline V gene data show CDR1 as MGHRA and CDR2 as YSYEKL. Trimming took 1 base from V and 4 from J, leaving 15 bases between them. CDR3 size: 16 residues. The CDR3 spells CASSQGPPSTADTQYF. The CDR3 DNA sequence: TGCGCCAGCAGCCAAGGGCCCCCCTCAACCGCAGATACGCAGTATTTT.

This CDR3 is CASSQDGRNSPLHF. In nucleotides, the CDR3 is TGTGCCAGCAGCCAAGATGGGAGGAATTCACCCCTCCACTTT. J is TRBJ1-6 and V is TRBV14; D unresolved. The length of the CDR3 is 14 residues. The V gene's germline CDR1 is SGHDN and CDR2 FVKESK. Trimming removed 0 bases from V and 7 bases from J, with 7 bases in between.

The chain combines TRBV6-4 with TRBJ2-1; 13 nucleotides match TRBD2. Per germline, CDR1 MRHNA and CDR2 SNTAGT. V shed 6 bases and J 0 bases; nucleotides not matched to a gene: 2. This CDR3 is built from 16 residues. CDR3 nucleotides: TGTGCCAGCAGCCGACTAGCGGGAGGCTCCTACAATGAGCAGTTCTTC. It translates to CASSRLAGGSYNEQFF.